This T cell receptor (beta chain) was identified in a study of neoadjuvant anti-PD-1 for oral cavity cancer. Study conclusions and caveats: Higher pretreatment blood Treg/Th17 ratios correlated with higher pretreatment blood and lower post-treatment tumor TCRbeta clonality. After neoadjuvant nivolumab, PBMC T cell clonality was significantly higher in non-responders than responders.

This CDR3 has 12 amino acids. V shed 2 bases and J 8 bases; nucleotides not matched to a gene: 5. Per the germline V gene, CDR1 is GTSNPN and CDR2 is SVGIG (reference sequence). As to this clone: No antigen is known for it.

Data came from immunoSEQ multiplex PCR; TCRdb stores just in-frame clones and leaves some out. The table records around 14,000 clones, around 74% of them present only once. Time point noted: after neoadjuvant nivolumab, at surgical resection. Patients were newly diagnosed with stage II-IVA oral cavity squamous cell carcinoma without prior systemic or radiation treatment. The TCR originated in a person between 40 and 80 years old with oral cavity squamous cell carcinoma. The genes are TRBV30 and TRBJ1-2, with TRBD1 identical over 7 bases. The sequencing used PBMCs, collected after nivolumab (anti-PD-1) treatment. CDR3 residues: CAWSLTGNGYTF. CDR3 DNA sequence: TGTGCCTGGAGTCTGACAGGGAACGGCTACACCTTC.